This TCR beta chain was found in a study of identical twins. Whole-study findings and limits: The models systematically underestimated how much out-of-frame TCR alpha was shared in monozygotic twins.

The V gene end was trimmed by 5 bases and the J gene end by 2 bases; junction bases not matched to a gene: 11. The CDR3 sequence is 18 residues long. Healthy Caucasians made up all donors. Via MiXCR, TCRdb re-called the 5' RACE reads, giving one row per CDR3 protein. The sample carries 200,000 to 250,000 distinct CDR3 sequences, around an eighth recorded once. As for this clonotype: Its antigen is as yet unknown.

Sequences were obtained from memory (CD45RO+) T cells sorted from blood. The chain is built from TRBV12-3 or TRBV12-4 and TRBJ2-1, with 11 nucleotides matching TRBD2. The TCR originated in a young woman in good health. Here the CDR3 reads CASSKRLAGSRAYNEQFF. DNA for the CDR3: TGTGCCAGCAGTAAGAGACTAGCGGGGTCCAGAGCCTACAATGAGCAGTTCTTC.